Sequencing of this T cell receptor beta chain was carried out in a study of cytomegalovirus exposure and HLA in healthy donors. Assay used: immunoSEQ multiplex PCR; TCRdb lists only in-frame clones, some missing. The table includes around 61,000 clones, approximately 94% detected once. The CDR3 has 14 amino acids. The germline CDR1 and CDR2 sequences are MNHEY and SMNVEV (reference sequence). Trimming left V 8 bases short and J 0 bases short, with 13 bases between. The origin of this receptor is a man younger than 30 in good health and CMV-seronegative. Sequences were obtained from PBMCs. The V and J genes are TRBV27 and TRBJ1-1, with a tentative D call TRBD1 (6 bases). In DNA form, the CDR3 reads TGTGCCAGCGGCGGACAGACGATGAACACTGAAGCTTTCTTT. It is translated as CASGGQTMNTEAFF.